This T cell receptor (beta chain) was captured by sequencing in a study of blood T cell repertoires in COVID-19. Study details: From the United States, Italy and Spain came samples of acute and convalescent COVID-19.

The CDR3 runs 12 residues. The V and J ends lost 3 bases and 10 bases, in that order; junction bases with no gene match: 2. Germline CDR1 is ENHRY and CDR2 is SYGVKD. As handled by the study authors: Amplification with reference gene primers provided the estimates of nucleated cell counts. Libraries were prepared by immunoSEQ multiplex PCR; TCRdb keeps only in-frame clonotypes and omits some of them. Clone size and the V and J calls come from that table; the DNA yielded D and trimming. In the table there are approximately 85,000 clones, roughly 90% of which are singletons. J is TRBJ1-4 and V is TRBV10-3; 7 bases are shared with TRBD1. What was sequenced was peripheral blood. The TCR sequence derives from a woman older than 75 with active or convalescent COVID-19. CDR3 sequence reads: CAISDGDRKLFF. In nucleotides, the CDR3 is TGTGCCATCAGTGATGGGGACAGAAAACTGTTTTTT.